These 21 T cell receptor beta chains originate from one sample sequenced in a study of breast tumors, draining lymph nodes, adjacent tissues. TCRdb reprocessed the multiplex PCR reads with MiXCR, giving one entry per CDR3 protein. The table has tens of thousands of distinct CDR3 sequences, roughly 59% seen once; the top ten hold 15% to 20%. The sequenced sample was breast tumor tissue. These TCRs come from a female donor with breast cancer. Some clones in this sample may be carry-over from other donors' samples.

This clonotype was observed once. The V gene is TRBV20-1, the J gene TRBJ2-1, with TRBD2 identical over 8 bases. J gave up 0 bases and V 6 bases, and 7 bases lay outside the gene matches. The CDR3 spans 15 residues. In germline, CDR1 is DFQATT, CDR2 SNEGSKA (reference sequence). CDR3: CSARTSPSSYNEQFF. The CDR3 DNA reads TGCAGTGCCAGGACTAGCCCCAGCTCCTACAATGAGCAGTTCTTC.

This clonotype was picked up one time. The chain employs TRBV19 and TRBJ2-1; D is possibly TRBD2 (6 bases). The CDR3 sequence is 15 residues long. Trimming took 3 bases from V and 8 from J, leaving 17 bases between them. The germline V gene has CDR1 LNHDA and CDR2 SQIVND (reference sequence). CDR3 region: CASSMLGPPGDEQFF. The CDR3 region has the DNA TGTGCCAGTAGTATGCTGGGCCCACCGGGGGATGAGCAGTTCTTC.

Comment on this clonotype: Since a much larger clone is just one base distant, this may be a read error. This likely comes from a read error, as the CDR3 has no conserved phenylalanine or tryptophan at its end. J is TRBJ2-1 and V is TRBV20-1, with D unresolved. This CDR3 contains 10 residues. The V gene lost 3 bases and the J gene lost 8 bases, with 5 bases spanning the gap. The germline V gene encodes CDR1 DFQATT and CDR2 SNEGSKA (reference sequence). The CDR3 DNA is TGCAGTGCTAGCGGCCATGAGCAGTTCTCC. Translated: CSASGHEQFS.

This clonotype has at least ten counts. This sequence joins TRBV2 and TRBJ2-6, with D maybe TRBD1 (6 bases). This CDR3 is 20 amino acids long. Trimming shortened V by 5 bases and J by 0 bases, and 23 bases separated the two germline ends. CDR1 is SNHLY, CDR2 FYNNEI, per germline. DNA of the CDR3: TGTGCCAGCAGTCGTTATTCCGGAACAGGGCTGTCCTCTGGGGCCAACGTCCTGACTTTC. It codes for CASSRYSGTGLSSGANVLTF.

This clonotype was seen ten or more times. This chain links TRBV9 with TRBJ2-3, with D hard to call. There are 14 residues in the CDR3. Germline CDR1 is SGDLS and CDR2 is YYNGEE. Trimming removed 0 bases from V and 5 bases from J, with 10 bases in between. The CDR3 spells CASSVADQGDTQYF. In DNA form, the CDR3 reads TGTGCCAGCAGCGTAGCGGACCAAGGAGATACGCAGTATTTT.

The rearrangement uses TRBV15 and TRBJ2-1; D unresolved. The V gene's germline CDR1 is LNHNV and CDR2 YYDKDF (reference sequence). The CDR3 sequence is 13 residues long. Trimming took off 5 bases at V and 5 bases at J, with 10 bases between the two ends. The chain's CDR3 is CATSQRSHNEQFF. CDR3 nucleotide sequence: TGTGCCACCAGCCAAAGATCCCACAATGAGCAGTTCTTC.

As concerns this clonotype: The conserved phenylalanine or tryptophan normally closing the CDR3 is absent here, so this likely arose from a read error. The rearrangement links TRBV2 to TRBJ1-5; D is possibly TRBD1 (6 bases). The CDR3 has 15 residues. Trimming removed 6 bases at V and 0 bases at J, with 12 bases between. Germline V gene lookup returns CDR1 SNHLY and CDR2 FYNNEI. This CDR3 is CASRLRDISNQPQHS. The CDR3, as DNA: TGTGCCAGCAGACTCCGGGACATTAGCAATCAGCCCCAGCATTCT.

The chain joins TRBV20-1 to TRBJ2-2; D is unclear. V lost 1 base and J 0 bases, leaving 6 bases between the germline ends. Germline CDR1 reads DFQATT; CDR2 reads SNEGSKA (reference sequence). CDR3 length equals 14 residues. The CDR3 bases are TGCAGTGCTAGAGGGACCGCGAACACCGGGGAGCTGTTTTTT. It translates to CSARGTANTGELFF.

The table lists this clonotype with many counts. V is TRBV20-1 and J is TRBJ2-2, with 7 bases aligning to TRBD2. There are 14 residues in the CDR3. Germline trimming cut 1 base from V and 6 bases from J; bases unmatched to any gene: 5. The V gene's germline CDR1 is DFQATT and CDR2 SNEGSKA (reference sequence). The CDR3 DNA follows: TGCAGTGCTAGAGTGTGGGGGGGAGCCGGGGAGCTGTTTTTT. It translates to CSARVWGGAGELFF.

This clonotype was detected ten times or more. The J gene is TRBJ1-2, the V gene TRBV20-1, with D tentatively TRBD1 (5 bases). CDR1 DFQATT and CDR2 SNEGSKA come from the germline V gene (reference sequence). There are 16 residues in the CDR3. Trimming removed 2 bases from V and 1 base from J, with 17 bases in between. The CDR3 reads CSARILDSLLNYGYTF. For the CDR3, the DNA is TGCAGTGCTAGAATCCTCGACAGCCTTCTTAACTATGGCTACACCTTC.

This clonotype occurred a few times. The gene calls are TRBV15 and TRBJ1-1, with TRBD1 identical over 7 bases. The V gene end was trimmed by 2 bases and the J gene end by 4 bases; junction bases not matched to a gene: 10. Germline V gene data show CDR1 as LNHNV and CDR2 as YYDKDF (reference sequence). The CDR3 is 16 residues long. For the CDR3, the DNA is TGTGCCACCAGCAGACCTATACCGACAGGGTCCACTGAAGCTTTCTTT. This sequence encodes CATSRPIPTGSTEAFF.

The V gene is TRBV11-2, the J gene TRBJ1-4; D is unclear. The length of the CDR3 is 14 residues. CDR1 is SGHAT, CDR2 FQNNGV, per germline. V shed 1 base and J shed 7 bases, with 10 bases lying between them. CDR3 DNA sequence: TGTGCCAGCAGCTTAGGGTTCGGGGTTGAAAAACTGTTTTTT. This encodes CASSLGFGVEKLFF.

J is TRBJ2-1 and V is TRBV7-2; 7 positions match TRBD1. This CDR3 is 15 amino acids long. With V trimmed by 1 base and J by 1 base, 1 base remained unmatched. Germline V lookup: CDR1 SGHTA, CDR2 FQGNSA. CDR3 residues: CASSLGGQSYNEQFF. CDR3 bases: TGTGCCAGCAGCTTAGGGGGACAGTCCTACAATGAGCAGTTCTTC.

CDR3 bases: TGCAGCGCCCCCGGGACAGCCCAAGAGACCCAGTACTTC. As protein: CSAPGTAQETQYF. The chain uses TRBV29-1 and TRBJ2-5, with 7 bases lining up with TRBD1. V trimming: 7 bases; J trimming: 1 base; junction bases outside the gene matches: 6. Germline CDR1 SQVTM, CDR2 ANQGSEA. This CDR3 has 13 amino acids. Supplemented by reference TRBV29-1 and TRBJ2-5, the full variable domain reads SAVISQKPSRDICQRGTSLTIQCQVDSQVTMMFWYRQQPGQSLTLIATANQGSEATYESGFVIDKFPISRPNLTFSTLTVSNMSPEDSSIYLCSAPGTAQETQYFGPGTRLLVL.

The rearrangement joins TRBV7-8 to TRBJ2-6; possible D gene TRBD1, 5 bases. V dropped 1 base and J dropped 1 base, with 8 bases sitting between them. Per the germline V gene, CDR1 is SGHVS and CDR2 is FQNEAQ. The CDR3 contains 16 residues. CDR3: CASSLEAGSGANVLTF. The CDR3 DNA is TGTGCCAGCAGCTTAGAGGCAGGGTCTGGGGCCAACGTCCTGACTTTC.

This sequence joins TRBV19 and TRBJ1-2; TRBD1 matches 9 bases. This CDR3 has 15 amino acids. The V segment lost 1 base and the J segment 7 bases; nucleotides outside the gene matches: 7. Germline lookup yields CDR1 LNHDA and CDR2 SQIVND (reference sequence). The CDR3: CASSIGSGQGFGYTF. DNA for the CDR3: TGTGCCAGTAGTATAGGATCGGGACAGGGTTTTGGCTACACCTTC.

This clonotype ranks as medium-sized. The chain is built from TRBV12-3 or TRBV12-4 and TRBJ1-5; D unclear. V was clipped by 1 base and J by 5 bases, with 6 bases between them. CDR3 length equals 13 residues. The CDR3 reads CASSLVGYQPQHF. In DNA, the CDR3 is TGTGCCAGCAGTTTAGTGGGTTATCAGCCCCAGCATTTT.

With respect to this clonotype: As the CDR3 is not closed by the conserved phenylalanine or tryptophan, this likely results from a read error. No DNA is shown, since the ends of the CDR3 on it are uncertain; the CDR3 is the one TCRdb lists. The rearrangement links TRBV20-1 to TRBJ2-2; TRBD1, the table's D call, was not compared with the DNA. Germline V CDR1 and CDR2: DFQATT, SNEGSKA (reference sequence). The CDR3 length is 14 residues, termini included. The CDR3 loop reads CSAGGGPNTGELSS.

The genes are TRBV29-1 and TRBJ1-2; 7 bases line up with TRBD1. CDR1 and CDR2 from the germline V gene are SQVTM and ANQGSEA. The V and J ends lost 8 bases and 4 bases, in that order; junction bases with no gene match: 10. The CDR3 consists of 13 residues. Written as DNA, the CDR3 is TGCAGCTCCTATGGGGACAGAGCCTATGGCTACACCTTC. Amino acids: CSSYGDRAYGYTF.

The V and J genes are TRBV4-3 and TRBJ2-7; 13 nucleotides line up with TRBD2. Germline assignment: CDR1 LGHNA and CDR2 YSLEER. The CDR3 totals 20 residues. J gave up 6 bases and V 0 bases, and 17 bases lay outside the gene matches. CDR3 residues: CASSQDWPLRTSGSLCEQYF. The CDR3 bases are TGCGCCAGCAGCCAAGATTGGCCACTCCGGACTAGCGGGAGCCTCTGCGAGCAGTACTTC.

As regards this clonotype: A junction end diverges from the germline sequence, so it may reflect a read error. The V call is TRBV7-7, the J call TRBJ2-3, with TRBD2 identical over 11 bases. The CDR3 is made up of 15 amino acids. Germline V gene data show CDR1 as SSHAT and CDR2 as FNYEAQ (reference sequence). The CDR3 here is CASSLGTSGRDTQYF. The CDR3 DNA is TGTGCTAGCAGCTTAGGCACTAGCGGGAGAGATACGCAGTATTTT.